The present T cell receptor beta chain was sequenced within a study of CD8+CD57+ T cells in acquired aplastic anemia listed by TCRdb under 2018. Regarding the complete study: DNA extracted from sorted CD4+ and CD8+ cells had a mean of about 3.3 ug, with a range of roughly 0.19 to 27.4 ug. For healthy donor samples, the average read count was about 10 million for CD4+ cells and 11.0 million for CD8+ cells.

There are many counts of this clonotype. Its target antigen remains unknown. The sample holds no much larger clone one base away, and base qualities are not on file. Overall study results and their limits: CD8+ Simpson's diversity did not differ significantly between patients and healthy controls (P=0.060). Although 25 to 30 CD8+ CDR3 sequences were shared by patients and controls, these sequences appeared highly expressed in patients and within the immunodominant clones of patients.

TCR repertoires of sorted CD4+ and CD8+ blood T cells from severe aplastic anemia patients and healthy subjects were deep-sequenced in the study. Ficoll-Paque density gradient centrifugation was used to isolate peripheral blood mononuclear cells. Before DNA extraction, CD4+ and CD8+ T cells were sorted with FACS or magnetic beads. Genomic DNA served as template for TCR beta VDJ combination and CDR3 sequence profiling. An Illumina HiSeq 2000 was the platform used for TCR repertoire sequencing. As for the original processing: Repertoire assessment relied on Simpson's diversity index, CDR3 size and DJ length profiles, and TRBV/TRBJ rearrangement plots. Whichever DNA sequence was most abundant in the deep sequencing data was defined as the immunodominant clone. CDR3 amino acid sequences were checked for sharing across subjects and were also compared against the VDJdb database and published repertoires. TCRdb's own reprocessing of the public reads used fastp at Q25 and MiXCR and kept productive beta chains. CDR3 protein duplicates are merged, each entry listing the most common genes and DNA. Here the V and J calls rest on TCRdb's processing, not on the authors' analysis. This sample comprises about 140,000 distinct CDR3 sequences, less than 45% of them detected only once. The ten biggest clones cover roughly 8.9% of the sample.

The junction shows trimming of 1 base on V and 7 bases on J, plus 4 bases between the germline ends. CDR1 is given as SGHVS and CDR2 as FNYEAQ, both from the germline V gene. The CDR3, from cysteine to phenylalanine, totals 11 residues. Only CDR3 DNA is held: 33 bases, read in frame from base 1. This receptor was identified in a human donor in good health, serving as a control. The chain was built from TRBV7-6 and TRBJ2-5, with the D segment identity uncertain. Sequencing used sorted CD4+, CD8+, or CD8+CD57+ T cells (not recorded which) from PBMCs. The DNA sequence is as follows: TGTGCCAGCAGCTTAGAGGGGACCCAGTACTTC. This gives the protein CASSLEGTQYF.